This T cell receptor beta chain was identified during a study of vaccination effects on CD4 cells after COVID-19 (dated by TCRdb to between 2021 and 2023). At the level of the whole study: Each participant received two doses of an mRNA SARS-CoV-2 vaccine, either BNT162b2 or mRNA-1273. In both COVID-19 convalescent patients and infection-naive vaccine recipients, the study compared SARS-CoV-2 spike-specific CD4+ TCR repertoires from before mRNA vaccination with those from after it. A total of 10 COVID-19 convalescent patients and a few SARS-CoV-2-naive healthy vaccine recipients were included in the full study. Cultures from other donors in the study were sequenced with the Oncomine TCR Beta short-read assay on an Illumina iSeq 100. In a couple of convalescent patients, pre-vaccine samples were collected 16 days and one week ahead of the first dose, 142 and 148 days after COVID-19 diagnosis. Summary of the overall study and its limitations: At late post-vaccination timepoints, both infection-induced and vaccine-induced clones showed marked clonal contraction, consistent with waning T cell responses. Only a small number of convalescent patients were included, and no early post-infection timepoints were available, which limited the study. Among convalescent patients, the spike-reactive repertoire after vaccination was made up mainly of new vaccine-induced clones that were largely distinct from the clones induced by infection.

Receptors were amplified or captured by the immunoSEQ multiplex PCR assay. DNA from the cultured and isolated CD4+ T cells underwent TCR beta CDR3 sequencing. On the study's bioinformatics: The analysis removed non-productive TCR sequences, trimmed reads to the CDR3 region, and retained only CDR3s that were 7 or more amino acids long. Antigen-specific clonotypes were identified with the MANAFEST web app by comparing expansion in peptide wells against reference cultures. To count as positive, a clone had to show expansion at FDR<0.05 compared with the reference and with all other wells, an odds ratio above 5, and a frequency above 0.1% in two replicate wells. A clonotype was called cross-reactive if it was significantly expanded both in SARS-CoV-2 spike wells and in at least one common cold coronavirus spike condition. CDR3 similarity was assessed by Levenshtein distance with the stringdist R package, and unrooted trees were built with ape in R 3.6.1. This is the immuneACCESS table as TCRdb keeps it, with only in-frame sequences that have V and J called. A part of the clones is gone; compared with another copy, unresolved V genes explain less than half, and the rest is unexplained. V and J calls and clone size are as listed in that table; D and trimming were resolved from the DNA. The sample data list more than 20,000 clones, and around 72% of these were observed just once. Of the sample, approximately 40% falls within the top ten clones.

The V and J ends are trimmed by 0 bases and 6 bases, leaving 11 bases between them. In the germline V gene (reference sequence), CDR1 corresponds to GTSNPN and CDR2 to SVGIG. There are 14 amino acids in the CDR3, from cysteine to phenylalanine inclusive. The kept DNA is CDR3 alone, 42 bases in frame from the first base. This clone was detected only once. Its cognate antigen has yet to be identified. It has no much larger one-base neighbor in the sample; base qualities were not kept. In the ViraFEST assay, PBMC were stimulated with viral peptide pools, and TCR sequencing was then used to find antigen-specific CD4+ T cell clonotypes based on their expansion. After around ten days of culture, CD4+ T cells were isolated with the EasySep CD4+ T cell isolation kit. Convalescent patients had PCR-confirmed SARS-CoV-2 infection between March and December 2020, before Alpha, Beta and Delta variants emerged in the United States. Approximately 2.1 million PBMC per well were cultured in IMDM with approximately 5% human AB serum, roughly 11 IU/ml IL-2 and gentamicin, plus 10 ug/ml peptides. Half of the culture medium was replaced with fresh IL-2-containing medium on days 3 and 7. Unless noted otherwise, every peptide stimulation condition was grown in triplicate wells. Using Ficoll-Paque Plus gradient centrifugation, PBMC were separated from whole blood and then either used fresh or cryopreserved at -140C. The QIAamp micro DNA kit was used to extract genomic DNA from the cultured CD4+ T cells.

The chain was built from TRBV30 and TRBJ1-4, with a tentative D gene TRBD1 over 6 matching bases. This TCR came from a human donor who had a prior SARS-CoV-2 infection. The specimen was CD4+ T cells from PBMCs cultured with a peptide pool, collected before COVID-19 vaccination. The DNA reads as follows: TGTGCCTGGAGTGTTTGGCAGGGGCATGAAAAACTGTTTTTT. It codes for CAWSVWQGHEKLFF.